This T cell receptor beta chain was identified in a study of blood T cells in healthy people across ages. PCR was performed a second time for about 7 to 11 cycles using a sample-barcoded 5' primer and a J-beta primer mix. TCRdb re-called the 5' RACE reads with MiXCR, one entry per CDR3 protein. The table has 700,000 to 950,000 distinct CDR3 sequences, 58% seen once. Whenever a sample was processed, at least 6.5 million PBMCs were isolated. This CDR3 has 16 residues. Germline values: CDR1 SNHLY, CDR2 FYNNEI. J lost 0 bases, V lost 5 bases, and 7 bases had no gene match. Only a few counts were recorded for this clonotype. Its antigen is unidentified. Study-level results: Strong correlation existed between TCR beta diversity and naive T cell percentage.

The J gene is TRBJ2-4, the V gene TRBV2, with 7 bases identical to TRBD2. Sequencing was performed on blood. This TCR was sampled from a young man in good health. The CDR3 is CASSSKRDLAKNIQYF. CDR3 in DNA: TGTGCCAGCAGTTCTAAGCGGGACCTAGCCAAAAACATTCAGTACTTC.